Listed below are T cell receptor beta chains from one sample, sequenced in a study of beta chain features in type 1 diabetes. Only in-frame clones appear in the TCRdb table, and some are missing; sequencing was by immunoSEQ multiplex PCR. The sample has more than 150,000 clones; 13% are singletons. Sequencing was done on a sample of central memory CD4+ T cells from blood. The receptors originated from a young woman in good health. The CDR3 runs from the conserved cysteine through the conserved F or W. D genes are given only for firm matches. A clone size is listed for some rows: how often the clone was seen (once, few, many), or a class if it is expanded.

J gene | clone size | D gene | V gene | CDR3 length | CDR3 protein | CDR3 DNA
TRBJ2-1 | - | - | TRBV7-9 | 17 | CASSPRAAGGFLDEQFF | TGTGCCAGCAGCCCCCGGGCGGCAGGGGGGTTTTTGGATGAGCAGTTCTTC
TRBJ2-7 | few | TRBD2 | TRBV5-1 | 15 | CASSRQAGLSYEQYF | TGCGCCAGCAGCCGGCAAGCGGGGCTCTCCTACGAGCAGTACTTC
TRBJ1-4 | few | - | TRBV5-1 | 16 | CASSLGGGNPYEKLFF | TGCGCCAGCAGCTTGGGGGGAGGGAATCCTTACGAAAAACTGTTTTTT
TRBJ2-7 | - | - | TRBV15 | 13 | CATSRGGLGEQYF | TGTGCCACCAGCAGAGGGGGGCTCGGCGAGCAGTACTTC
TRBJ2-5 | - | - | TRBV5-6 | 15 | CASSHPLVRRETQYF | TGTGCCAGCAGCCACCCCCTTGTCCGTCGGGAGACCCAGTACTTC
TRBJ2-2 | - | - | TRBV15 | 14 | CATSRDQNTGELFF | TGTGCCACCAGCAGAGATCAGAACACCGGGGAGCTGTTTTTT
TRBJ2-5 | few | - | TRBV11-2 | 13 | CASSLVRGETQYF | TGTGCCAGCAGCTTAGTCAGGGGAGAGACCCAGTACTTC
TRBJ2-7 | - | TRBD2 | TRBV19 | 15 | CASSTKAGVSHEQYF | TGTGCCAGTAGTACAAAAGCGGGAGTTTCCCACGAGCAGTACTTC
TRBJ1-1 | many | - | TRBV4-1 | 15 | CASSQNRVGSTEAFF | TGCGCCAGCAGCCAAAACAGGGTTGGGAGCACTGAAGCTTTCTTT
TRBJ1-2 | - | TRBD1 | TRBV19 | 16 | CASSARFRDSNYGYTF | TGTGCCAGTAGTGCTCGCTTCCGGGACAGTAACTATGGCTACACCTTC